These T cell receptor beta chains were read from a single sample in a study of cytomegalovirus exposure and HLA in healthy donors. Some clones are missing from TCRdb's copy, which holds only in-frame ones; the method was immunoSEQ multiplex PCR. This sample has some 150,000 clones; about 80% occur once, and the top ten carry 1.3%. Sequenced material: PBMCs. Receptor source: a woman between 50 and 59 years old in good health and CMV-seronegative. Both conserved end residues are part of each CDR3. Fields, in order: V gene, J gene, clone size, D gene, CDR3 protein, CDR3 DNA. The D gene is left open where the match is weak. Size tells how often a clone was seen (once, few, many) or the class of an expanded clone, and some rows leave it out.

>TRBV28|TRBJ1-5|.|.
CASSPLSAGLTSNQPQHF
TGTGCCAGCAGTCCTCTCAGCGCGGGACTGACGTCCAATCAGCCCCAGCATTTT
>TRBV6-5|TRBJ2-7|few|.
CASSQGSLYEQYF
TGTGCCAGCAGTCAGGGGTCCCTTTACGAGCAGTACTTC
>TRBV6-6|TRBJ2-7|.|.
CASSDTGMSPNEQYF
TGTGCCAGCAGCGACACAGGGATGTCGCCCAACGAGCAGTACTTC
>TRBV19|TRBJ2-7|.|.
CASSNPGPYEQYF
TGTGCCAGTAGTAACCCAGGGCCGTACGAGCAGTACTTC
>TRBV28|TRBJ1-1|.|.
CASSYTVNTEAFF
TGTGCCAGCAGTTATACAGTGAACACTGAAGCTTTCTTT
>TRBV30|TRBJ1-3|few|.
CAWSMETAVFF
TGTGCCTGGAGTATGGAAACAGCAGTGTTTTTT
>TRBV18|TRBJ2-7|.|.
CASSPPLHNYEQYF
TGTGCCAGCTCACCACCGCTTCACAACTACGAGCAGTACTTC
>TRBV7-9|TRBJ2-5|.|TRBD1
CASSLDRGETQYF
TGTGCCAGCAGCTTGGACAGGGGAGAGACCCAGTACTTC
>TRBV7-6|TRBJ1-1|.|.
CASSLSGNTEAFF
TGTGCCAGCAGCTTATCAGGGAACACTGAAGCTTTCTTT
>TRBV12-2|TRBJ1-3|.|.
CASRLEEGTVSGNTIYF
TGTGCAAGTCGCTTAGAGGAGGGTACAGTTTCTGGAAACACCATATATTTT
>TRBV7-9|TRBJ1-1|.|.
CASSFTEGAEAFF
TGTGCCAGCAGCTTTACTGAGGGCGCTGAAGCTTTCTTT